These T cell receptor beta chains were read from a single sample in a study of blood T cell repertoires in COVID-19. Sequenced by immunoSEQ multiplex PCR; TCRdb stores in-frame clones only, minus some. The sample gives almost 35,000 clones, over 80% of which show up once; roughly 13% is in the top ten. The sequencing input was peripheral blood. The receptors come from a man aged 55-75 years with active COVID-19. The CDR3 runs from the conserved cysteine through the conserved F or W. Each record gives: V gene, clone size, D gene, J gene, CDR3 length, CDR3 DNA, CDR3 protein. D genes are given only for firm matches. Expanded clones get a size class; other rows say once, few or many, or leave the size out.

TRBV21-1	-	-	TRBJ2-1	16	TGTGCCAGCAGCAAAGGACGGGGGAGGTTATACAATGAGCAGTTCTTC	CASSKGRGRLYNEQFF
TRBV3-1/TRBV3-2	-	-	TRBJ2-3	16	TGTGCCAGCAGCCCGACAGGTGCCACTAGCACAGATACGCAGTATTTT	CASSPTGATSTDTQYF
TRBV28	few	-	TRBJ1-1	14	TGTGCCAGCAGTTCGACACCGCAAAACACTGAAGCTTTCTTT	CASSSTPQNTEAFF
TRBV7-9	-	-	TRBJ1-1	13	TGTGCCAGCAATATAGGGGAGGACACTGAAGCTTTCTTT	CASNIGEDTEAFF
TRBV7-9	-	TRBD1	TRBJ2-4	16	TGTGCCAGCAGCCCCGGACAGGGTAAAGCCAAAAACATTCAGTACTTC	CASSPGQGKAKNIQYF
TRBV5-1	-	TRBD2	TRBJ2-5	17	TGCGCCAGCAGCTTGGGGACGGGAGGGCCCACAATGGAGACCCAGTACTTC	CASSLGTGGPTMETQYF
TRBV29-1	-	-	TRBJ2-3	15	TGCAGCGTTGCAAGAGCGCCGGAGCTCACAGATACGCAGTATTTT	CSVARAPELTDTQYF
TRBV5-6	-	TRBD1	TRBJ2-3	16	TGTGCCAGCAGCACGGACAGGGGTCCTCGCACAGATACGCAGTATTTT	CASSTDRGPRTDTQYF
TRBV2	-	-	TRBJ2-4	13	TGTGCCAGCAGGAGACAGGAGAAAAACATTCAGTACTTC	CASRRQEKNIQYF
TRBV13	few	-	TRBJ2-7	13	TGTGCCAGCAGCTTAGGAAGGGGGTACGAGCAGTACTTC	CASSLGRGYEQYF
TRBV28	-	-	TRBJ1-5	15	TGTGCCAGCAGTCTAGAGGATGGCAGAAATCAGCCCCAGCATTTT	CASSLEDGRNQPQHF
TRBV2	few	-	TRBJ2-2	13	TGTGCCAGCAATTTAGGAACGGGCGGGGAGCTGTTTTTT	CASNLGTGGELFF
TRBV6-6	-	-	TRBJ2-1	13	TGTGCCAGCAGTTACCCCCCTACCAATGAGCAGTTCTTC	CASSYPPTNEQFF
TRBV19	-	TRBD2	TRBJ2-1	16	TGTGCCAGTAGCAACTCGTTCGCGGGAGAGGGGCTTGAGCAGTTCTTC	CASSNSFAGEGLEQFF
TRBV24-1	-	TRBD2	TRBJ2-3	13	TGTGCCACCTCTAGCGGACGCACAGATACGCAGTATTTT	CATSSGRTDTQYF
TRBV4-1	-	TRBD1	TRBJ1-5	14	TGCGCCAGCAGCCAGACAGGGTATAATCAGCCCCAGCATTTT	CASSQTGYNQPQHF
TRBV30	-	-	TRBJ1-1	13	TGTGCCTGGAGTGTACGAGGGGGCACTGAAGCTTTCTTT	CAWSVRGGTEAFF
TRBV12-3/TRBV12-4	-	-	TRBJ1-4	13	TGTGCCAGCAGCATGGGACTATCCGGAAAACTGTTTTTT	CASSMGLSGKLFF
TRBV5-6	-	TRBD2	TRBJ2-5	16	TGTGCCAGCAGCTTGGAACTAGCGGGAGGGCAGGAGACCCAGTACTTC	CASSLELAGGQETQYF
TRBV15	-	-	TRBJ2-1	16	TGTGCCACCAGCAGAGATAGGAGACCCAGCTACAATGAGCAGTTCTTC	CATSRDRRPSYNEQFF
TRBV14	few	-	TRBJ2-7	13	TGTGCCAGCAGCCAAGGACTACTCTACGAGCAGTACTTC	CASSQGLLYEQYF
TRBV5-1	-	-	TRBJ2-5	14	TGCGCCAGCAGCGCGGACATCGGCACAGAGACCCAGTACTTC	CASSADIGTETQYF
TRBV18	once	-	TRBJ1-1	13	TGTGCCAGCTCACCGGCGGGGAGCACTGAAGCTTTCTTT	CASSPAGSTEAFF
TRBV19	-	-	TRBJ2-5	17	TGTGCCAGTAGTAAGGGGGCGGCGGGACCGTACCAAGAGACCCAGTACTTC	CASSKGAAGPYQETQYF
TRBV4-2	-	-	TRBJ2-7	15	TGTGCCAGCAGCACTCGCCCGGGGATGTCCTACGAGCAGTACTTC	CASSTRPGMSYEQYF
TRBV6-6	once	-	TRBJ1-4	13	TGTGCCAGTGGAGAGGGCGGAATTGAAAAACTGTTTTTT	CASGEGGIEKLFF
TRBV12-2	-	-	TRBJ1-1	13	TGTGCAAGTCGCTTAGACGGGAACACTGAAGCTTTCTTT	CASRLDGNTEAFF
TRBV25-1	-	TRBD1	TRBJ1-1	14	TGTGCCAGCAGCGGAACAGGGGGATTCGTTGAAGCTTTCTTT	CASSGTGGFVEAFF
TRBV6-5	-	-	TRBJ2-6	15	TGTGCCACCACTACGGGGAAGCCTGGGGCCAACGTCCTGACTTTC	CATTTGKPGANVLTF
TRBV7-9	-	-	TRBJ1-3	16	TGTGCCAGCAGCCTGCAACCCCAGGGTTCTGGAAACACCATATATTTT	CASSLQPQGSGNTIYF
TRBV28	-	TRBD2	TRBJ2-5	17	TGTGCCAGCAGTTTTATCTTGGGGGTAGCGGGAAAAGAGACCCAGTACTTC	CASSFILGVAGKETQYF
TRBV5-1	-	-	TRBJ2-7	15	TGCGCCAGCAGCTTGGGTCAGGGTGCCACCTACGAGCAGTACTTC	CASSLGQGATYEQYF
TRBV3-1/TRBV3-2	-	-	TRBJ2-1	15	TGTGCCAGCAGCCAACAGTCTCACTCCTACAATGAGCAGTTCTTC	CASSQQSHSYNEQFF
TRBV9	-	-	TRBJ2-2	13	TGTGCCAGCAGCGTAGCTAGCCCCGGGGAGCTGTTTTTT	CASSVASPGELFF
TRBV5-1	-	-	TRBJ2-2	16	TGCGCCAGCAGCTTGGTTGAGGCGGGGTACACCGGGGAGCTGTTTTTT	CASSLVEAGYTGELFF
TRBV6-1	-	-	TRBJ2-7	14	TGTGCCAGCAGCACCCAGGTGCCCTCCTACGAGCAGTACTTC	CASSTQVPSYEQYF
TRBV5-4	-	TRBD2	TRBJ2-3	18	TGTGCCAGCAGCCCCGGACTAGCGGGAGCTAGACGCACAGATACGCAGTATTTT	CASSPGLAGARRTDTQYF
TRBV11-2	-	TRBD2	TRBJ2-1	15	TGTGCCAGCAGCGTCGTTCAGCGGGGCCTCAATGAGCAGTTCTTC	CASSVVQRGLNEQFF
TRBV9	once	-	TRBJ2-1	15	TGTGCCAGCAGCGCCCTAGGGACATCCTACAATGAGCAGTTCTTC	CASSALGTSYNEQFF
TRBV19	-	-	TRBJ2-4	14	TGTGCCAGTAGTCAAAACGGAGGGGTCAACATTCAGTACTTC	CASSQNGGVNIQYF
TRBV6-5	-	TRBD1	TRBJ1-1	13	TGTGCCAGCAGCAGGGGGCTGAACACTGAAGCTTTCTTT	CASSRGLNTEAFF
TRBV5-1	once	-	TRBJ2-1	16	TGCGCCAGCAACATAGGCGGGGCCTCTTCCTACAATGAGCAGTTCTTC	CASNIGGASSYNEQFF
TRBV28	few	TRBD1	TRBJ1-2	10	TGTGCCAGCACCCGACAGGGGATTACCTTC	CASTRQGITF
TRBV11-2	once	-	TRBJ2-2	16	TGTGCCAGCAGCTTAGCCACAATTGGACAGATCGGGGAGCTGTTTTTT	CASSLATIGQIGELFF
TRBV4-2	once	-	TRBJ2-7	16	TGTGCCAGCAGCCAAAGCCCGGGACAAGGAGCCTACGAGCAGTACTTC	CASSQSPGQGAYEQYF
TRBV10-3	once	-	TRBJ2-3	15	TGTGCCATCAGTGATTCTAGCAAACGCACAGATACGCAGTATTTT	CAISDSSKRTDTQYF
TRBV7-8	-	-	TRBJ1-5	12	TGTGCCAGCAGCTTAGCCGGTCAGCCCCAGCATTTT	CASSLAGQPQHF
TRBV11-2	-	TRBD2	TRBJ2-5	12	TGTGCCAGCAGCTTAGCGGGAGGGACCCAGTACTTC	CASSLAGGTQYF
TRBV29-1	-	-	TRBJ2-3	14	TGCAGCGTTGATAACGGGAGCGGCACAGATACGCAGTATTTT	CSVDNGSGTDTQYF
TRBV2	-	-	TRBJ2-7	15	TGTGCCAGCAGTGGCTCAGGGTCGTTCCGAGGCGAGCAGTACTTC	CASSGSGSFRGEQYF
TRBV19	-	TRBD1	TRBJ1-2	13	TGTGCCAGTAGTGTGGACAGGGGGTATGGCTACACCTTC	CASSVDRGYGYTF
TRBV5-1	-	TRBD2	TRBJ2-1	15	TGCGCCAGCAGCACGGGGGGAACGAACAGGAATGAGCAGTTCTTC	CASSTGGTNRNEQFF
TRBV6-6	-	-	TRBJ1-6	15	TGTGCCAGCAGTAAGGGGGGGGGCCTGGATTCACCCCTCCACTTT	CASSKGGGLDSPLHF
TRBV28	-	-	TRBJ2-7	13	TGTGCCAGCAGTCCCTATAGCGGATACGAGCAGTACTTC	CASSPYSGYEQYF
TRBV10-3	-	-	TRBJ2-5	14	TGTGCCATCAGTGAGGGGTCCAGGGGAGAGACCCAGTACTTC	CAISEGSRGETQYF
TRBV5-5	-	TRBD1	TRBJ1-4	14	TGTGCCAGCAGCTACGGACAGGGCGGGGAAAAACTGTTTTTT	CASSYGQGGEKLFF